The rows below give T cell receptor beta chains drawn from one sample of a study of cytomegalovirus exposure and HLA in healthy donors. Sequencing was performed with immunoSEQ multiplex PCR; in TCRdb, only in-frame clones are kept and a portion is missing. The table records approximately 60,000 clones, more than 80% of them present only once. Sample: PBMCs. The receptors here all came from a woman aged 18-29 years in good health and CMV-seronegative. Both conserved end residues are part of each CDR3. A D gene is named only where the DNA matches it firmly. The size field is filled for only some rows; it gives once, few, many or a size class.

cdr3_length,v_call,d_call,clone_size,j_call,cdr3_nt,cdr3_aa
13,TRBV29-1,TRBD2,-,TRBJ2-5,TGCAGCGCCCAAAGACTAGCGAAAGAGACCCAGTACTTC,CSAQRLAKETQYF
14,TRBV5-8,-,-,TRBJ1-2,TGTGCCAGCTCCCACAAAGATAATTTCTATGGCTACACCTTC,CASSHKDNFYGYTF
15,TRBV4-3,-,few,TRBJ2-3,TGCGCCAGCAGCCAAGGGGGAGAGATCACAGATACGCAGTATTTT,CASSQGGEITDTQYF
15,TRBV5-1,TRBD1,once,TRBJ1-1,TGCGCCAGCAGCTTGGCCCGGACAGGGAAGCCTGAAGCTTTCTTT,CASSLARTGKPEAFF
18,TRBV7-6,TRBD2,-,TRBJ2-3,TGTGCCAGCAGCCTTAGCGGCGGGGGGGCCCTTAGCACAGATACGCAGTATTTT,CASSLSGGGALSTDTQYF
16,TRBV19,TRBD1,once,TRBJ2-2,TGTGCCAGTAGCCGACCCCGGGACAGGAGAACCGGGGAGCTGTTTTTT,CASSRPRDRRTGELFF
13,TRBV5-5,-,-,TRBJ2-5,TGTGCCAGCAGTATTTTTCACCAAGAGACCCAGTACTTC,CASSIFHQETQYF
15,TRBV19,-,-,TRBJ2-1,TGTGCCAGTAGTACAGGGGAGAGCTCCTACAATGAGCAGTTCTTC,CASSTGESSYNEQFF
16,TRBV7-9,-,-,TRBJ1-1,TGTGCCAGCAGCCCCCGAAGGACTGGGTTGAACACTGAAGCTTTCTTT,CASSPRRTGLNTEAFF
16,TRBV7-8,TRBD1,once,TRBJ1-2,TGTGCCAGCAGCCCTCGGACAGGGGGTCTGGTATATGGCTACACCTTC,CASSPRTGGLVYGYTF
12,TRBV6-5,-,-,TRBJ2-3,TGTGCCAGCAGCACGGACTGGAATACGCAGTATTTT,CASSTDWNTQYF
14,TRBV2,TRBD1,-,TRBJ2-3,TGTGCCAGTACGGGACAGGGAGTACCAGATACGCAGTATTTT,CASTGQGVPDTQYF
11,TRBV19,-,few,TRBJ1-2,TGTGCCAGTAGTCTTCTCTATGGCTACACCTTC,CASSLLYGYTF
13,TRBV7-2,-,-,TRBJ1-2,TGTGCCAGCACCCCGATCAGGTCTTATGGCTACACCTTC,CASTPIRSYGYTF
13,TRBV28,-,-,TRBJ2-3,TGTGCCAGCAGTTTCGGTGGTTTAGATACGCAGTATTTT,CASSFGGLDTQYF
13,TRBV6-5,-,-,TRBJ1-2,TGTGCCAGCAGTCCCAGGGGTAACTATGGCTACACCTTC,CASSPRGNYGYTF
15,TRBV4-1,-,-,TRBJ1-4,TGCGCCAGCAGCCAAGGCGGGAGACTAGACGAAAAACTGTTTTTT,CASSQGGRLDEKLFF
14,TRBV6-6,-,-,TRBJ1-1,TGTGCCAGCACGAGGCCCAGACAGTTCACTGAAGCTTTCTTT,CASTRPRQFTEAFF
13,TRBV27,-,-,TRBJ1-1,TGTGCCAGCAGTTTAAGGGAGGCGACTGAAGCTTTCTTT,CASSLREATEAFF
14,TRBV18,-,once,TRBJ1-5,TGTGCCAGCTCACCAAGGGGGGGGGTAAAGCCCCAGCATTTT,CASSPRGGVKPQHF
15,TRBV2,TRBD1,-,TRBJ2-1,TGTGCCAGCAGTCCCTCGGGACAGGGTACCAATGAGCAGTTCTTC,CASSPSGQGTNEQFF
15,TRBV10-2,TRBD1,few,TRBJ2-1,TGCGCCAGCAGTGCGAGACAGGGGGCATATCCTGAGCAGTTCTTC,CASSARQGAYPEQFF
15,TRBV5-6,-,-,TRBJ1-5,TGTGCCAGCAGCGACGGGAGTTGGGGCAATCAGCCCCAGCATTTT,CASSDGSWGNQPQHF
17,TRBV19,TRBD2,-,TRBJ2-2,TGTGCCAGTAGTATAGTCCCTAGCGGGGGATTCACCGGGGAGCTGTTTTTT,CASSIVPSGGFTGELFF
17,TRBV5-4,TRBD2,few,TRBJ2-3,TGTGCCAGCAGCCCTAATACCGGGACTAGTGACACAGATACGCAGTATTTT,CASSPNTGTSDTDTQYF
17,TRBV15,TRBD2,-,TRBJ2-1,TGTGCCACCAGCAGATCCCGACTAGCGGGAGGGCTGAATGAGCAGTTCTTC,CATSRSRLAGGLNEQFF
18,TRBV10-3,TRBD1,-,TRBJ1-6,TGTGCCATCAGTGTAACGGGACAGGGGAGTAGTTTGAATTCACCCCTCCACTTT,CAISVTGQGSSLNSPLHF
16,TRBV30,TRBD2,-,TRBJ2-1,TGTGCCTGGAGCGTCAGGGGCGGACTAGCGGGAAACGAGCAGTTCTTC,CAWSVRGGLAGNEQFF
17,TRBV7-2,-,-,TRBJ1-2,TGTGCCAGCAGCTTAGCGGGCAGGGGTAGGGGGTTCCTTGGCTACACCTTC,CASSLAGRGRGFLGYTF
16,TRBV11-2,TRBD2,-,TRBJ2-3,TGTGCCAGCAGCTGGACTAGCGGGACGTCGTCAGATACGCAGTATTTT,CASSWTSGTSSDTQYF
16,TRBV19,TRBD2,-,TRBJ2-5,TGTGCCAGTAGTACCGATAGCGGGAGGAGTCTAGAGACCCAGTACTTC,CASSTDSGRSLETQYF
14,TRBV5-1,TRBD1,-,TRBJ1-2,TGCGCCAGCAGCTCCGGGACAGCACTCTATGGCTACACCTTC,CASSSGTALYGYTF
16,TRBV4-2,-,few,TRBJ1-1,TGTGCCAGCAGCCAGGATCGGGGAGGAGGAAACACTGAAGCTTTCTTT,CASSQDRGGGNTEAFF
12,TRBV2,-,once,TRBJ2-5,TGTGCCAGCACGAGGATCCAAGAGACCCAGTACTTC,CASTRIQETQYF
16,TRBV5-1,-,-,TRBJ2-3,TGCGCCAGCAGCTTGGGTGGGGCCGCCGCAGGCAATACGCAGTATTTT,CASSLGGAAAGNTQYF
14,TRBV4-1,-,-,TRBJ1-1,TGCGCCAGCAGCCAAGAACGGGGATTGGTGGAAGCTTTCTTT,CASSQERGLVEAFF
15,TRBV5-1,TRBD1,-,TRBJ2-7,TGCGCCAGCAGCTACGACATTGGACAGGGCTACGAGCAGTACTTC,CASSYDIGQGYEQYF
15,TRBV13,TRBD1,-,TRBJ2-3,TGTGCCAGCAGCTTTGGGACAGTGGGCACAGATACGCAGTATTTT,CASSFGTVGTDTQYF
15,TRBV6-1,TRBD2,-,TRBJ2-7,TGTGCCAGCAGTGAACAACTAGCGGATCTCTACGAGCAGTACTTC,CASSEQLADLYEQYF
14,TRBV29-1,TRBD1,-,TRBJ1-1,TGCAGCGTTGGGTCCTACGGGACAGGGTCTGAAGCTTTCTTT,CSVGSYGTGSEAFF
16,TRBV19,-,-,TRBJ2-3,TGTGCCAGTAGCCCCCCTAGGCTGTCCGGGGCAGATACGCAGTATTTT,CASSPPRLSGADTQYF
12,TRBV19,-,-,TRBJ2-2,TGTGCCAGTAACCTACCCACCGGGGAGCTGTTTTTT,CASNLPTGELFF
14,TRBV2,TRBD1,-,TRBJ1-4,TGTGCCAGCAGGGGACAGAGAGCTAATGAAAAACTGTTTTTT,CASRGQRANEKLFF
12,TRBV2,-,once,TRBJ1-1,TGTGCCAGCCCTCTTCGGGAGATTGGTACTTTCTTT,CASPLREIGTFF
15,TRBV9,-,-,TRBJ1-4,TGTGCCAGCAGCGTATCGGTGCGCCTAGGAGAAAAACTGTTTTTT,CASSVSVRLGEKLFF
15,TRBV18,TRBD1,-,TRBJ1-1,TGTGCCAGCTCACCCTCGACAGGGTTCGGCACTGAAGCTTTCTTT,CASSPSTGFGTEAFF
16,TRBV10-3,TRBD2,-,TRBJ2-3,TGTGCCATCAGCGCGACTAGCGGGGGTCCCTCAGATACGCAGTATTTT,CAISATSGGPSDTQYF
18,TRBV7-8,TRBD2,-,TRBJ2-1,TGTGCCAGCAGCTTACGATCAGGACTAGCGGGGACTTACAATGAGCAGTTCTTC,CASSLRSGLAGTYNEQFF
13,TRBV19,-,-,TRBJ2-7,TGTGCCAGTAGTGTAACAACCGTTTACGAGCAGTACTTC,CASSVTTVYEQYF